This passage covers 31 T cell receptor beta chains from one sample sequenced in a study of T cell repertoires in cytomegalovirus infection. These receptors have no identified antigens. One entry per CDR3 protein, called by TCRdb with MiXCR from the reads. This sample carries approximately 1,000,000 distinct CDR3 sequences, around a third of them seen once, and the ten largest clones take roughly an eighth. The source was cultured CD8+ T cells from PBMCs, collected from culture after CMV antigen stimulation. These receptors all stem from a human donor in good health (CMV status not recorded). Some clones in this sample may be carry-over from other donors' samples.

J is TRBJ1-4 and V is TRBV14; D not resolved. Germline-derived CDR1 and CDR2 are SGHDN and FVKESK. Trimming removed 1 base at V and 4 bases at J, with 4 bases between. This CDR3 region has 13 residues. In DNA, the CDR3 is TGTGCCAGCAGCCAAGGCGGTAATGAAAAACTGTTTTTT. This encodes CASSQGGNEKLFF.

To note about this clonotype: One end of the junction varies from germline; a read error may be responsible. This rearrangement joins TRBV4-2 to TRBJ1-6; D may be TRBD1 (5 bases). Looked up from germline, CDR1 is LGHNA and CDR2 is YNFKEQ. The CDR3 is made up of 15 amino acids. The CDR3: CASSQQGRRDSPIHF. CDR3 DNA: TGTGCCAGCAGCCAGCAGGGTAGGAGGGATTCACCCATCCACTTT.

A few counts support this clonotype. This sequence joins TRBV6-1 and TRBJ1-6; TRBD1 matches 7 bases. The CDR3 loop spans 15 amino acids. After removal of 3 bases from V and 8 bases from J, the junction contained 7 bases not matched to a gene. The germline V gene has CDR1 MNHNS and CDR2 SASEGT. The CDR3 region is CASSDKAGGYSPLHF. In DNA, the CDR3 is TGTGCCAGCAGTGATAAGGCAGGGGGTTATTCACCCCTCCACTTT.

The gene calls are TRBV5-4 and TRBJ2-3, with 10 bases identical to TRBD2. This CDR3 has 17 amino acids. J was trimmed by 1 base and V by 5 bases; bases with no gene match: 10. In germline, CDR1 is SGHNT, CDR2 YYREEE (reference sequence). The CDR3 sequence: CASRLAGYLGGTDTQYF. In DNA form, the CDR3 reads TGTGCCAGCAGACTAGCGGGGTACCTAGGCGGCACAGATACGCAGTATTTT.

This clonotype was picked up many times. This chain connects TRBV7-2 to TRBJ1-4; D unclear. Germline CDR1 and CDR2: SGHTA and FQGNSA. V dropped 3 bases and J dropped 5 bases, with 13 bases sitting between them. The CDR3 is made up of 15 amino acids. DNA for the CDR3: TGTGCCAGCAGCTTCGAAACGGCAGTCAATGAAAAACTGTTTTTT. Translation gives CASSFETAVNEKLFF.

The CDR3 region has the DNA TGTGCCAGCAGCTTGGGACTAGCGGGGGAGGAAGGGACCCAGTACTTC. This codes for CASSLGLAGEEGTQYF. The chain recombines TRBV7-6 with TRBJ2-5; 14 bases match TRBD2. Unmatched junction bases numbered 7, after V lost 3 bases and J lost 7 bases. Germline values: CDR1 SGHVS, CDR2 FNYEAQ. This CDR3 has 16 amino acids.

The chain joins TRBV5-6 to TRBJ2-4; D gene unclear. CDR3 length: 12 amino acids. CDR1 and CDR2 (germline): SGHDT, YYEEEE. The germline V and J ends were trimmed by 4 bases and 7 bases, with 9 bases remaining between them. As DNA, the CDR3 is TGTGCCAGCAGCCCTGGGCAGAACATTCAGTACTTC. Translating gives CASSPGQNIQYF.

This rearrangement joins TRBV24-1 to TRBJ1-2; 11 bases align to TRBD1. The CDR3 spans 13 residues. Germline loops: CDR1 KGHDR, CDR2 SFDVKD. The V gene end was trimmed by 5 bases and the J gene end by 6 bases; junction bases not matched to a gene: 1. The CDR3 here is CATSGGQGDGYTF. The CDR3 nucleotides are TGTGCCACCAGTGGGGGACAGGGGGATGGCTACACCTTC.

This clonotype was recorded a few times. The chain couples TRBV12-5 to TRBJ2-3, with TRBD2 identical over 9 bases. V dropped 1 base and J dropped 3; count of bases not matched to a gene: 11. The V gene's germline CDR1 is LGHNT and CDR2 FRNRAP. The CDR3 contains 18 residues. The DNA for the CDR3 is TGTGCTAGTGGTTTGGCCAGCGGGGGGCCCCGTCCTACAGATACGCAGTATTTT. Translation: CASGLASGGPRPTDTQYF.

The chain uses TRBV27 and TRBJ2-1; 11 nucleotides agree with TRBD2. Unmatched junction bases numbered 5, after V lost 7 bases and J lost 3 bases. This CDR3 is 15 amino acids long. CDR1 and CDR2 from the germline V gene are MNHEY and SMNVEV (reference sequence). The DNA of the CDR3 is TGTGCCAGCACCCGAACTAGCGGGGGCTACAATGAGCAGTTCTTC. Translation: CASTRTSGGYNEQFF.

This chain connects TRBV12-3 or TRBV12-4 to TRBJ2-2; 7 nucleotides match TRBD2. V lost 7 bases, J lost 3 bases, and 8 bases stayed unmatched. The CDR3 length is 15 residues. The CDR3 reads CASTAAGRDTGELFF. The CDR3 region has the DNA TGTGCCAGCACCGCGGCAGGGAGGGACACCGGGGAGCTGTTTTTT.

This clonotype has just a few counts. The rearrangement links TRBV3-1 to TRBJ2-5, with TRBD2 matching 11 bases. V lost 6 bases and J lost 10; bases outside the gene matches: 10. This CDR3 region has 14 residues. CDR1 is LGHDT and CDR2 is YNNKEL in the germline V gene (reference sequence). CDR3 in DNA: TGTGCCAGCAGTTACGGGACTAGCGGACGGGTCCAGTACTTC. This translates into CASSYGTSGRVQYF.

The chain is built from TRBV7-2 and TRBJ2-7; D uncertain. CDR3 length: 14 amino acids. Between the trimmed V and J ends, which lost 1 base and 0 bases, there was a span of 7 bases. The V gene's germline CDR1 is SGHTA and CDR2 FQGNSA. CDR3 region: CASSLDMDSYEQYV. For the CDR3, the DNA is TGTGCCAGCAGCTTAGACATGGACTCCTACGAGCAGTACGTC.

The rearrangement links TRBV6-2 or TRBV6-3 to TRBJ1-3, with D perhaps matching TRBD1 (5 bases). Per germline, CDR1 MNHEY and CDR2 SVGEGT. Trimming stripped 6 bases from V and 0 bases from J, with 12 bases between. The length of the CDR3 is 15 residues. The CDR3 protein is CASRKQDYSGNTIYF. The DNA for the CDR3 is TGTGCCAGCAGAAAACAGGACTACTCTGGAAACACCATATATTTT.

The V call is TRBV2, the J call TRBJ1-1; no clear D. The length of the CDR3 is 14 residues. Germline values: CDR1 SNHLY, CDR2 FYNNEI. Trimming shortened V by 2 bases and J by 1 base, and 8 bases separated the two germline ends. The CDR3 coding sequence is TGTGCCAGCAGTGAATATAGGGCGAACACTGAAGCTTTCTTT. Its protein product is CASSEYRANTEAFF.

This clonotype appeared many times. The chain is built from TRBV19 and TRBJ1-4; TRBD1 is a possible D gene (5 bases). The CDR3 runs to 18 residues. V was pared by 6 bases and J by 0 bases, with 20 bases between. CDR1 is LNHDA, CDR2 SQIVND, per germline (reference sequence). CDR3 sequence (DNA): TGTGCCAGTAGCCCGCTGGGACCTAAAAGTTCAACTAATGAAAAACTGTTTTTT. Translated: CASSPLGPKSSTNEKLFF.

The gene calls are TRBV5-1 and TRBJ2-7; D is possibly TRBD1 or TRBD2 (5 bases each). Germline V gene sequence: CDR1 SGHRS, CDR2 YFSETQ. The CDR3 length is 14 residues. V dropped 4 bases and J dropped 6 bases, with 17 bases sitting between them. The CDR3 spells CASSATGTTAEQYV. The CDR3 coding sequence is TGCGCCAGCAGCGCGACCGGGACGACTGCCGAGCAGTACGTC.

This chain connects TRBV5-1 to TRBJ2-7; D gene unclear. The CDR3 totals 11 residues. CDR1 SGHRS and CDR2 YFSETQ come from the germline V gene. V lost 1 base and J lost 4, with 3 bases in between. The CDR3 loop is CASSLWYEQYV. CDR3 sequence (DNA): TGCGCCAGCAGCTTGTGGTACGAGCAGTACGTC.

The chain combines TRBV27 with TRBJ1-1; 11 bases map to TRBD1. Germline CDR1 reads MNHEY; CDR2 reads SMNVEV (reference sequence). This CDR3 region has 15 residues. Unmatched junction bases numbered 6, after V lost 4 bases and J lost 5 bases. This CDR3 is CASSSGQGARTEAFF. CDR3 DNA sequence: TGTGCCAGCAGTTCCGGACAGGGGGCGAGAACTGAAGCTTTCTTT.

The V and J genes are TRBV29-1 and TRBJ2-1; TRBD2 might be the D (7 bases). The germline V and J ends were trimmed by 4 bases and 5 bases, with 15 bases remaining between them. Looked up from germline, CDR1 is SQVTM and CDR2 is ANQGSEA. The CDR3 is 14 amino acids. The CDR3 loop reads CSVATGRVDNEQFF. CDR3 sequence (DNA): TGCAGCGTTGCAACAGGGAGGGTCGACAATGAGCAGTTCTTC.

This clonotype appeared a few times. J is TRBJ2-2 and V is TRBV4-1; the match to TRBD1 covers 10 bases. V lost 9 bases to trimming and J lost 5 bases; unmatched junction nucleotides: 21. This CDR3 region has 19 residues. Germline CDR1 MGHRA, CDR2 YSYEKL. This CDR3 is CASVGPGNGQGVSTGELFF. In DNA, the CDR3 is TGCGCCAGTGTGGGCCCTGGGAACGGACAGGGGGTTTCAACCGGGGAGCTGTTTTTT.

This clonotype came up a few times. The rearrangement joins TRBV27 to TRBJ1-1; D is ambiguous. CDR1 is MNHEY and CDR2 is SMNVEV in the germline V gene (reference sequence). Trimming stripped 3 bases from V and 4 bases from J, with 15 bases between. The CDR3 totals 15 residues. CDR3 nucleotides: TGTGCCAGCAGTTTTCGGGGATTTCCAACCACTGAAGCTTTCTTT. Translating gives CASSFRGFPTTEAFF.

The V gene is TRBV24-1, the J gene TRBJ2-1, with TRBD2 matching over 7 bases. V trimming: 9 bases; J trimming: 6 bases; junction bases outside the gene matches: 13. The germline V gene encodes CDR1 KGHDR and CDR2 SFDVKD. This CDR3 is 15 amino acids long. CDR3 sequence: CATRPLAGVLNEQFF. Here the CDR3 DNA reads TGTGCCACCCGACCATTGGCGGGGGTTCTCAATGAGCAGTTCTTC.

This clonotype was observed a handful of times. The rearrangement uses TRBV20-1 and TRBJ2-3, with a tentative D call TRBD2 (6 bases). This CDR3 contains 14 residues. V shed 1 base and J shed 9 bases, with 17 bases lying between them. Per the germline V gene, CDR1 is DFQATT and CDR2 is SNEGSKA (reference sequence). CDR3 loop: CSARVIPSGGTQYF. The CDR3 DNA reads TGCAGTGCTAGAGTCATTCCTAGTGGAGGGACGCAGTATTTT.

The genes are TRBV19 and TRBJ2-7; weak D call: TRBD1 (5 bases). CDR1 is LNHDA and CDR2 is SQIVND in the germline V gene (reference sequence). The CDR3 has 15 amino acids. V shed 3 bases and J shed 1 base, with 13 bases lying between them. The CDR3 sequence is CASSIFWGPSYEQYV. As DNA, the CDR3 is TGTGCCAGTAGTATCTTTTGGGGCCCTTCCTACGAGCAGTACGTC.

The J gene is TRBJ2-7, the V gene TRBV12-3 or TRBV12-4; D remains ambiguous. The CDR3 has 14 amino acids. V lost 4 bases to trimming and J lost 0 bases, with 10 bases between them. CDR3 residues: CASSSGAYSYEQYF. Written as DNA, the CDR3 is TGTGCCAGCAGTTCAGGCGCCTACTCCTACGAGCAGTACTTC.

J is TRBJ2-7 and V is TRBV6-2 or TRBV6-3, with D possibly being TRBD1 (6 bases). Germline V gene lookup returns CDR1 MNHEY and CDR2 SVGEGT. This CDR3 has 13 residues. CDR3 loop: CANSWGRTYEQYV. CDR3 nucleotide sequence: TGTGCCAACAGTTGGGGGCGGACTTACGAGCAGTACGTC.

The rearrangement uses TRBV14 and TRBJ1-1; TRBD1 is a possible D gene (5 bases). V was trimmed by 5 bases and J by 5 bases, leaving 12 bases between them. The CDR3 extends over 13 amino acids. From germline, CDR1 is SGHDN and CDR2 FVKESK. Here the CDR3 DNA reads TGTGCCAGCAGCTATTCAGGGAAGACTGAAGCTTTCTTT. Protein: CASSYSGKTEAFF.

The sample holds a few counts of this clonotype. The rearrangement joins TRBV19 to TRBJ1-5; unclear D gene. Germline V gene lookup returns CDR1 LNHDA and CDR2 SQIVND (reference sequence). The CDR3 covers 15 residues. The V gene lost 6 bases and the J gene lost 1 base, with 13 bases spanning the gap. CDR3 nucleotide sequence: TGTGCCAGTAGCTGGACCGGATGGAGCAATCAGCCCCAGCATTTT. Translation gives CASSWTGWSNQPQHF.

V usage is TRBV2 and J usage is TRBJ2-3; a possible D gene is TRBD1 (6 bases). This CDR3 is built from 12 residues. V shed 8 bases and J shed 4 bases, with 10 bases lying between them. The germline V gene encodes CDR1 SNHLY and CDR2 FYNNEI. DNA of the CDR3: TGTGCCAGCCAGGGGATGGCAGATACGCAGTATTTT. Amino acids: CASQGMADTQYF.

The sample holds a few counts of this clonotype. J is TRBJ1-1 and V is TRBV19, with 7 nucleotides matching TRBD1. The V gene end was trimmed by 3 bases and the J gene end by 0 bases; junction bases not matched to a gene: 7. The germline V gene has CDR1 LNHDA and CDR2 SQIVND (reference sequence). CDR3 length: 16 residues. This CDR3 is CASSIGQAYMNTEAFF. In nucleotides, the CDR3 is TGTGCCAGTAGTATCGGACAGGCCTACATGAACACTGAAGCTTTCTTT.